This entry concerns a single TCR beta chain. The antigen it recognizes is unknown. Per-nucleotide qualities are absent, and no much larger clonotype sits a single base away. The data originate from a study of regulatory T cells in long-lasting Graves disease (dated by TCRdb to the early 2020s). For context, the study as a whole: Persistent Graves' disease was defined as persistently positive TSH receptor autoantibodies together with antithyroid drug treatment for over 5 years. Peripheral blood TCR sequencing and RNA sequencing compared persistent Graves' disease patients with newly diagnosed Graves' disease patients. A total of roughly 35 samples underwent TCR sequencing, from about 13 patients with persistent Graves' disease and approximately 20 patients with newly diagnosed Graves' disease. The study was conducted in China and was registered as a clinical trial. In the clinical cohort, patients with persistent Graves' disease had used antithyroid drugs for an average of about 9.3 years. Overall study results and their limits: TRBV28, TRBJ1-2 and TRBJ2-5 were preferentially used in persistent disease, while TRBV20-1 and TRBJ2-1 were favored in newly diagnosed disease. The authors acknowledged the small sample size as a limitation that may reduce accuracy. Sequencing and analysis were restricted to the TCR beta chain. The study examined only peripheral blood because the primary lesion, thyroid tissue, could not be accessed. Lower TCR Shannon entropy and fewer highly expanded clones were observed in persistent Graves' disease patients than in newly diagnosed patients, which suggested clonal expansion. Patients with persistent disease shared more public clonotypes (fewer than 3,000) than newly diagnosed patients did (966).

Sample time point, as interpreted from the label and publication: persistent/refractory GD, antithyroid drugs over 5 years with positive TRAb. For both TCR sequencing and RNA sequencing, RNA was extracted from PBMCs in TRIzol. The diagnosis of Graves' disease followed American Thyroid Association guidelines. Patients for the study were recruited at an endocrinology department in Xi'an, China. From each patient, around 9 milliliters of peripheral blood was collected into an EDTA anticoagulant tube. Ficoll Paque Plus density gradient separation was used to isolate PBMCs, and no further T cell sorting was performed. An Agilent 2100 Bioanalyzer and agarose gel were used to check RNA quality, and a NanoDrop 2000 was used to measure RNA concentration. V loses 4 bases at its end and J loses 0 bases; junction bases beyond the gene matches: 9. CDR1 and CDR2 were assigned from the germline V gene (reference sequence) as PRHDT and FYEKMQ. From the cysteine up to the phenylalanine, the CDR3 has a length of 18 residues. The only DNA kept is the CDR3, 54 bases in frame from the first base.

The library was made by multiplex PCR. The sequencing machine was an Illumina HiSeq 4000. CDR3 regions were amplified by Arm-PCR with iRepertoire HTBI primers to construct TCR beta libraries. Before sequencing, the PCR products went through gel purification. The paper's processing steps were these. Gene usage analysis of CDR3 amino acid clonotypes relied on the roughly 58 TRBV and 15 or so TRBJ segments identified across samples. COPE and FqMerger were used to merge the filtered high-quality paired reads into contigs. BLAST was used to align contigs to IMGT TRBV, TRBD and TRBJ reference genes, and CDR3 was defined according to IMGT. Any clonotype with a frequency above 0.1% was counted as a highly expanded clone. Shannon entropy served as the measure of repertoire diversity, while the Gini coefficient captured V-J evenness. A clonotype found in more than one individual was treated as public. TCRdb handled the public reads itself, with Q25 trimming in fastp and clone calling in MiXCR, and kept productive beta chains. Every entry covers one CDR3 protein and lists the most common genes and DNA from its rows. The V and J calls reflect TCRdb's pipeline rather than the authors' work. The sample profile shows 250,000 to 300,000 distinct CDR3 sequences; around 21% of them were found once. In total, the top ten clones hold roughly three fifths of the sample.

Recombination joined TRBV13 with TRBJ2-6, and 7 bases in between align with TRBD1. The sequence was collected from a female donor with Graves disease. The sample here was peripheral blood mononuclear cells (PBMCs), taken when the disease was refractory, from a patient treated with antithyroid drugs. The DNA is as follows: TGTGCCAGCAGCTCTCTTGGACAGGATTTCTCTGGGGCCAACGTCCTGACTTTC. Its coded protein is CASSSLGQDFSGANVLTF.